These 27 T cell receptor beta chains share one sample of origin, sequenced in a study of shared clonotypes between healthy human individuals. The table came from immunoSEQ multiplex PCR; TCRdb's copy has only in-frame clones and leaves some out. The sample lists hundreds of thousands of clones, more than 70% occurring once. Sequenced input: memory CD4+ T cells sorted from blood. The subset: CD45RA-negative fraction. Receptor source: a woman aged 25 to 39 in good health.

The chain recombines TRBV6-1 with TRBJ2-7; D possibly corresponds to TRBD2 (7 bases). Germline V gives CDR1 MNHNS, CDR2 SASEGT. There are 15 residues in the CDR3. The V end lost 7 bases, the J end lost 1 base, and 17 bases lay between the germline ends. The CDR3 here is CASKRSGEGSYEQYF. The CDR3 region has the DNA TGTGCCAGCAAAAGATCAGGGGAGGGGTCCTACGAGCAGTACTTC.

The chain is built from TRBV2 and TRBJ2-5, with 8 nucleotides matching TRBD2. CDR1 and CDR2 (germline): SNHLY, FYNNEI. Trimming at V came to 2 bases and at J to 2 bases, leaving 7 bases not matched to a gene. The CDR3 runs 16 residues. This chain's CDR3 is CASSEYGSGDQETQYF. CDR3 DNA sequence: TGTGCCAGCAGTGAATATGGTAGCGGGGATCAAGAGACCCAGTACTTC.

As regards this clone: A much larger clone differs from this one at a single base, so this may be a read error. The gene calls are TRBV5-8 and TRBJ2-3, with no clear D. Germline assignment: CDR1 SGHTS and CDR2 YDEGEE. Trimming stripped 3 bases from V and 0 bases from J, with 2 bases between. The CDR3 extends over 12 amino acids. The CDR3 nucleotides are TGTGCCAGCAGCTGGAGCACAGATACGCAGTATTTT. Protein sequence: CASSWSTDTQYF.

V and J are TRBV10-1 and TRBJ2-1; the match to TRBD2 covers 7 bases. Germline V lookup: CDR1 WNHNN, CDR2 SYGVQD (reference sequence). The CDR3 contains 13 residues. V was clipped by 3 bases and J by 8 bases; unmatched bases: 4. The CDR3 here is CASSEQRDYEQFF. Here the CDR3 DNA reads TGCGCCAGCAGTGAACAGCGGGATTATGAGCAGTTCTTC.

As DNA, the CDR3 is TGTGCCAGCAGTTTATTCGGGCTAGCGGGAACTAGCACAGATACGCAGTATTTT. Protein sequence: CASSLFGLAGTSTDTQYF. The rearrangement links TRBV27 to TRBJ2-3; 9 positions agree with TRBD2. The CDR3 is 18 residues long. Germline CDR1 is MNHEY and CDR2 is SMNVEV (reference sequence). V lost 1 base and J lost 0; bases outside the gene matches: 8.

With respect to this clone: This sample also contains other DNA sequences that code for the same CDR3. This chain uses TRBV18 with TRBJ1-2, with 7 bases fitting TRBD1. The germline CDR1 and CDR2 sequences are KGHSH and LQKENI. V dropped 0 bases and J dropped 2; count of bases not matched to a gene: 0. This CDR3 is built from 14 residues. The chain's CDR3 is CASSPPGQNYGYTF. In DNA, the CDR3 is TGTGCCAGCTCACCACCGGGACAGAACTATGGCTACACCTTC.

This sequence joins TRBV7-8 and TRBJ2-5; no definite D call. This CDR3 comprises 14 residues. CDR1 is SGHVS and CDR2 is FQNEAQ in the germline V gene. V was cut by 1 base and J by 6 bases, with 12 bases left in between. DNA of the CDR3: TGTGCCAGCAGCTTAGGGCCCCTCGCAAAGACCCAGTACTTC. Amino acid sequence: CASSLGPLAKTQYF.

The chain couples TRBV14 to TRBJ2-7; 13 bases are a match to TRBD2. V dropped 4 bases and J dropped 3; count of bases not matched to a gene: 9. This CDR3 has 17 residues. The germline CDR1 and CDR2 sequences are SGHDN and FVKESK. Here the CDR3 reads CASSLRLAGGRIYEQYF. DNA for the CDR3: TGTGCCAGCAGCCTCCGACTAGCGGGAGGTAGAATCTACGAGCAGTACTTC.

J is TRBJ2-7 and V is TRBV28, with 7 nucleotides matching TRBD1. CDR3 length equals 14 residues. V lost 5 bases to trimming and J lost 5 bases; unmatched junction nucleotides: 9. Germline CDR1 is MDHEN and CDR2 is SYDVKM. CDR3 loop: CASSPDRERNEQYF. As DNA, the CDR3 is TGTGCCAGCAGTCCCGACAGGGAGAGGAACGAGCAGTACTTC.

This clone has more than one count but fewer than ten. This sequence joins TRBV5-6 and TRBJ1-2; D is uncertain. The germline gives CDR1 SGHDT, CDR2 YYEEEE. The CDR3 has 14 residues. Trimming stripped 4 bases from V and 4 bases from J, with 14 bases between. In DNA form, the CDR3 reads TGTGCCAGCAGCCTGCAAGGGCCAATCTATGGCTACACCTTC. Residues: CASSLQGPIYGYTF. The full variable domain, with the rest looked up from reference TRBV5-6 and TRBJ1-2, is DAGVTQSPTHLIKTRGQQVTLRCSPKSGHDTVSWYQQALGQGPQFIFQYYEEEERQRGNFPDRFSGHQFPNYSSELNVNALLLGDSALYLCASSLQGPIYGYTFGSGTRLTVV.

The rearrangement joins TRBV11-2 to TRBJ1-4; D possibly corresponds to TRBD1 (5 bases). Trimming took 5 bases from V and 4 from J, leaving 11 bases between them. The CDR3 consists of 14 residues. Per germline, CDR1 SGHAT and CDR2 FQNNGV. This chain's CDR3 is CASSPGPSNEKLFF. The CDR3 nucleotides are TGTGCCAGCAGCCCGGGACCGAGTAATGAAAAACTGTTTTTT.

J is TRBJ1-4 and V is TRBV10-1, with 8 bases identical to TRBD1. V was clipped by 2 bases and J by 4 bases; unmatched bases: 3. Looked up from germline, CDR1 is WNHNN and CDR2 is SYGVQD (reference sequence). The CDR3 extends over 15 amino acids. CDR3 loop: CASSEAGQGNEKLFF. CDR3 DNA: TGCGCCAGCAGTGAGGCCGGACAGGGTAATGAAAAACTGTTTTTT.

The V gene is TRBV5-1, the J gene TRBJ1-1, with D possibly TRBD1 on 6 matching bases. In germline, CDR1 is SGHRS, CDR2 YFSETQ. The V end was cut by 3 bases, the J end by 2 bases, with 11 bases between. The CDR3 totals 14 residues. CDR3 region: CASSSQGPNTEAFF. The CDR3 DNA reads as TGCGCCAGCAGCTCACAGGGCCCAAACACTGAAGCTTTCTTT.

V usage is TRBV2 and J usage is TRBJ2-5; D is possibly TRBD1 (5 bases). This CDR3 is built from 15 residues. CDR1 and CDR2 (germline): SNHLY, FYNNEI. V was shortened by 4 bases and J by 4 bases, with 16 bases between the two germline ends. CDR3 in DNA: TGTGCCAGCAGTGGACAGCATCTCGGCGGAGAGACCCAGTACTTC. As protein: CASSGQHLGGETQYF.

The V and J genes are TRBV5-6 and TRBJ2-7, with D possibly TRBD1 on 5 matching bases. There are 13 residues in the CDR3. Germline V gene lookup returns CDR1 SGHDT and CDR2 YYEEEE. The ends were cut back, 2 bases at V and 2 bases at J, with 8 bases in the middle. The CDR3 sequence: CASSFTGTYEQYF. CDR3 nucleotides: TGTGCCAGCAGCTTCACAGGTACCTACGAGCAGTACTTC.

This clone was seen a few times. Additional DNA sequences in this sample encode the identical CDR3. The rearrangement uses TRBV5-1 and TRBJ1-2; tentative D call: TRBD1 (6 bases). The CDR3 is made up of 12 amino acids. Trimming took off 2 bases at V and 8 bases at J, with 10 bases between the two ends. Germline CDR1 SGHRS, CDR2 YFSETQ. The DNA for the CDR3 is TGCGCCAGCAGCTTACAGGGTGAGGGCTACACCTTC. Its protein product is CASSLQGEGYTF. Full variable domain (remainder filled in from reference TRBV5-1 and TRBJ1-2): KAGVTQTPRYLIKTRGQQVTLSCSPISGHRSVSWYQQTPGQGLQFLFEYFSETQRNKGNFPGRFSGRQFSNSRSEMNVSTLELGDSALYLCASSLQGEGYTFGSGTRLTVV.

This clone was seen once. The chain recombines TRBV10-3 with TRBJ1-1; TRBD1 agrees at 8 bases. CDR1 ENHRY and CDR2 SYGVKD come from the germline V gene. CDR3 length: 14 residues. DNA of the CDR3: TGTGCTACCAGGACAGGGCTGTTAGGCACTGAAGCTTTCTTT. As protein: CATRTGLLGTEAFF.

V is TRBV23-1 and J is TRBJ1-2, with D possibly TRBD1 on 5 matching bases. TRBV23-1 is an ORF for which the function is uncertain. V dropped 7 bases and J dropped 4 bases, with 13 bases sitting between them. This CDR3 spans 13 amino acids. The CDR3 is CASTPRGTYGYTF. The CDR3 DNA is TGCGCCAGCACTCCAAGAGGGACCTATGGCTACACCTTC.

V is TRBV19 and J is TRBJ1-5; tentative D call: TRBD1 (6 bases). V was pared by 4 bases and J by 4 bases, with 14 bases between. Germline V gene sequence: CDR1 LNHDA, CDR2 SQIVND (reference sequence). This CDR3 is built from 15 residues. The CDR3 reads CASSNTGRENQPQHF. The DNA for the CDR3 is TGTGCCAGTAGTAACACAGGGAGGGAGAATCAGCCCCAGCATTTT.

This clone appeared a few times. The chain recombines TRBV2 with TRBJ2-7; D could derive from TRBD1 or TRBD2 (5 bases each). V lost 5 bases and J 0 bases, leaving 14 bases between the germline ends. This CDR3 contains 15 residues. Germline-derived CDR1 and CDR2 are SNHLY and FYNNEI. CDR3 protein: CASSPGTSSSYEQYF. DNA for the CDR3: TGTGCCAGCAGTCCCGGGACCTCAAGCTCCTACGAGCAGTACTTC.

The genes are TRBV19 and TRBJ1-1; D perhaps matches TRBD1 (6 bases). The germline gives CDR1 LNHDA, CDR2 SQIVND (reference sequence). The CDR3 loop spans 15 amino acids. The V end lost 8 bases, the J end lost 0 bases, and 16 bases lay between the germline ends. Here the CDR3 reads CASRSQGVVNTEAFF. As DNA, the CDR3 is TGTGCCAGTCGCTCACAGGGCGTCGTGAACACTGAAGCTTTCTTT.

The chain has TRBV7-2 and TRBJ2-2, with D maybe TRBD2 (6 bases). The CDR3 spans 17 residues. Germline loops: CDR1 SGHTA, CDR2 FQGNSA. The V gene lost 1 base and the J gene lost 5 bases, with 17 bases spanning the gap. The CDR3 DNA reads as TGTGCCAGCAGCTTAGGTCTCGGTGCTAGCGATACCGGGGAGCTGTTTTTT. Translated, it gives CASSLGLGASDTGELFF.

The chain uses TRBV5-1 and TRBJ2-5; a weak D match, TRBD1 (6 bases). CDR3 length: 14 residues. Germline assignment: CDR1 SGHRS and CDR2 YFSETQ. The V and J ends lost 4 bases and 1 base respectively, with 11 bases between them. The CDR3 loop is CASSGGSSQETQYF. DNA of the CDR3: TGCGCCAGCAGCGGGGGCTCTTCCCAAGAGACCCAGTACTTC.

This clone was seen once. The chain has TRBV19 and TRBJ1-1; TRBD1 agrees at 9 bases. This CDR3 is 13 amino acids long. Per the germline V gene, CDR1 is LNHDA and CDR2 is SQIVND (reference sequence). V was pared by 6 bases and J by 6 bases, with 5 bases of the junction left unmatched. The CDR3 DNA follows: TGTGCCAGTAGAGGCCGGGACAGGGCTGAAGCTTTCTTT. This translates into CASRGRDRAEAFF.

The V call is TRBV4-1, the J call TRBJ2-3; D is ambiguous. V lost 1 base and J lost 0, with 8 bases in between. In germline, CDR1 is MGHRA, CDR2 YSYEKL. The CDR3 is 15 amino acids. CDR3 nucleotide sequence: TGCGCCAGCAGCCAAGTGTCGAGGAGCACAGATACGCAGTATTTT. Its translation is CASSQVSRSTDTQYF.

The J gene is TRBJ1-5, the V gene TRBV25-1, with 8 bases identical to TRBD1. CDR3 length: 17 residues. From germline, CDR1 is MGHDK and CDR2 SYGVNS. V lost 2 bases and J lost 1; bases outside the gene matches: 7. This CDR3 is CASSEGQGEGSNQPQHF. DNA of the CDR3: TGTGCCAGCAGTGAAGGACAGGGTGAGGGAAGCAATCAGCCCCAGCATTTT.

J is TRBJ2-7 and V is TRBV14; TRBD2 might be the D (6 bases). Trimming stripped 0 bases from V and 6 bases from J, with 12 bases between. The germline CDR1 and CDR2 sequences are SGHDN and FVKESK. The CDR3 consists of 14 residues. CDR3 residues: CASSQDTPGLEQYF. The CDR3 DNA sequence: TGTGCCAGCAGCCAAGATACCCCGGGACTCGAGCAGTACTTC.